This passage covers 17 T cell receptor beta chains from one sample sequenced in a study of blood T cell repertoires in COVID-19. Assay: immunoSEQ multiplex PCR; the TCRdb copy retains only in-frame clones and omits some. The data contain roughly 250,000 clones, 88% of them singletons. The sample comprised peripheral blood. Receptor source: a young woman with acute or convalescent COVID-19.

The J gene is TRBJ2-7, the V gene TRBV2, with D possibly being TRBD1 (5 bases). The V gene lost 3 bases and the J gene lost 6 bases, with 18 bases spanning the gap. CDR3 length: 15 residues. Germline CDR1 SNHLY, CDR2 FYNNEI. CDR3 amino acids: CASSEGRRGISEQYF. The CDR3 DNA sequence: TGTGCCAGCAGTGAGGGTCGAAGGGGTATCTCCGAGCAGTACTTC.

The chain combines TRBV10-3 with TRBJ2-3, with D unclear. This CDR3 region has 11 residues. The germline V gene encodes CDR1 ENHRY and CDR2 SYGVKD. V was pared by 3 bases and J by 9 bases, with 7 bases between. CDR3 residues: CAISEEETQYF. DNA for the CDR3: TGTGCCATCAGTGAAGAGGAAACGCAGTATTTT.

The J gene is TRBJ2-1, the V gene TRBV25-1, with 14 bases lining up with TRBD2. Germline V gene data show CDR1 as MGHDK and CDR2 as SYGVNS. This CDR3 is built from 17 residues. Unmatched junction bases numbered 11, after V lost 4 bases and J lost 9 bases. The CDR3 nucleotides read TGTGCCAGCAGTGGACTAGCGGGAGGGGAGATTCGCGGTGAGCAGTTCTTC. Its translation is CASSGLAGGEIRGEQFF. Based on the CDR3 plus reference TRBV25-1 and TRBJ2-1, the full variable domain is EADIYQTPRYLVIGTGKKITLECSQTMGHDKMYWYQQDPGMELHLIHYSYGVNSTEKGDLSSESTVSRIRTEHFPLTLESARPSHTSQYLCASSGLAGGEIRGEQFFGPGTRLTVL.

V is TRBV9 and J is TRBJ2-1, with a weak D call TRBD2 (6 bases). The length of the CDR3 is 15 residues. The V end lost 4 bases, the J end lost 7 bases, and 18 bases lay between the germline ends. Germline CDR1 and CDR2: SGDLS and YYNGEE. CDR3 amino acids: CASSMGGSSRNEQFF. For the CDR3, the DNA is TGTGCCAGCAGCATGGGAGGTAGTTCGCGAAATGAGCAGTTCTTC.

V is TRBV6-2 or TRBV6-3 and J is TRBJ1-5; D may be TRBD1 (5 bases). This CDR3 region has 15 residues. Looked up from germline, CDR1 is MNHEY and CDR2 is SVGEGT. V lost 2 bases and J 5 bases, leaving 13 bases between the germline ends. CDR3 nucleotides: TGTGCCAGCAGTTACGGTAGACAGAACTATCAGCCCCAGCATTTT. This sequence encodes CASSYGRQNYQPQHF.

The chain has TRBV5-1 and TRBJ1-4; possible D gene TRBD1, 6 bases. Germline loops: CDR1 SGHRS, CDR2 YFSETQ. The V and J ends lost 4 bases and 8 bases respectively, with 21 bases between them. The CDR3 spans 16 residues. The CDR3 protein is CASSASGTGIREKLFF. The CDR3 DNA follows: TGCGCCAGCAGCGCTTCCGGTACAGGGATTCGGGAAAAACTGTTTTTT.

The chain carries TRBV6-1 and TRBJ2-7; 10 nucleotides match TRBD2. CDR1 is MNHNS, CDR2 SASEGT, per germline. This CDR3 is 16 amino acids long. Trimming at V came to 4 bases and at J to 7 bases, leaving 13 bases not matched to a gene. The CDR3: CASSAGTSEKPLEQYF. The CDR3 bases are TGTGCCAGCAGTGCTGGGACTAGCGAGAAGCCTTTGGAGCAGTACTTC.

This clone has just a few counts. This rearrangement joins TRBV25-1 to TRBJ1-1; D remains unclear. With 7 bases removed from V and 5 bases from J, the gap between germline ends came to 14 bases. Looked up from germline, CDR1 is MGHDK and CDR2 is SYGVNS. The CDR3 loop spans 13 amino acids. CDR3 coding DNA: TGTGCCAGCAAAGGCTCCCCGGGGACTGAAGCTTTCTTT. This encodes CASKGSPGTEAFF.

The genes are TRBV12-3 or TRBV12-4 and TRBJ2-3; weak D call: TRBD2 (5 bases). The CDR3 is 13 residues long. V was clipped by 4 bases and J by 7 bases, with 12 bases between them. In DNA, the CDR3 is TGTGCCAGCAGTTGGCGACTCGGGAATACGCAGTATTTT. The encoded protein is CASSWRLGNTQYF.

The V gene is TRBV5-4, the J gene TRBJ1-5, with TRBD1 matching over 8 bases. The germline gives CDR1 SGHNT, CDR2 YYREEE (reference sequence). This CDR3 spans 15 amino acids. V gave up 4 bases and J gave up 1 base; unmatched junction bases: 4. In nucleotides, the CDR3 is TGTGCCAGCAGCCCGGACAGGGTAAGCAATCAGCCCCAGCATTTT. It translates to CASSPDRVSNQPQHF.

This sequence joins TRBV5-5 and TRBJ1-2; 7 bases match TRBD1. The CDR3 is made up of 16 amino acids. After removal of 4 bases from V and 4 bases from J, the junction contained 13 bases not matched to a gene. Germline values: CDR1 SGHKS, CDR2 YYEKEE (reference sequence). The chain's CDR3 is CASSPETGRYGYGYTF. CDR3 in DNA: TGTGCCAGCAGCCCGGAGACAGGGAGGTACGGCTATGGCTACACCTTC.

V and J are TRBV25-1 and TRBJ1-4; D ambiguous. The CDR3 spans 15 residues. Germline-derived CDR1 and CDR2 are MGHDK and SYGVNS. With 1 base removed from V and 4 bases from J, the gap between germline ends came to 10 bases. CDR3 nucleotides: TGTGCCAGCAGTGAATCCAGAGGGTTTAATGAAAAACTGTTTTTT. Protein: CASSESRGFNEKLFF.

This chain uses TRBV7-2 with TRBJ2-7, with TRBD1 matching over 7 bases. The CDR3 is made up of 15 amino acids. The germline V gene has CDR1 SGHTA and CDR2 FQGNSA. The V segment lost 2 bases and the J segment 0 bases; nucleotides outside the gene matches: 4. The CDR3: CASSLMGQSSYEQYF. For the CDR3, the DNA is TGTGCCAGCAGCTTAATGGGACAGAGCTCCTACGAGCAGTACTTC.

The chain joins TRBV30 to TRBJ1-5, with 9 bases fitting TRBD1. Germline lookup yields CDR1 GTSNPN and CDR2 SVGIG (reference sequence). The trim removed 2 bases at V and 4 bases at J, leaving 6 bases unmatched. The CDR3 is 15 amino acids. The CDR3 spells CAWSTGTGKNQPQHF. Written as DNA, the CDR3 is TGTGCCTGGAGTACAGGGACAGGGAAAAATCAGCCCCAGCATTTT.

The chain uses TRBV27 and TRBJ2-3, with 12 nucleotides matching TRBD2. The germline gives CDR1 MNHEY, CDR2 SMNVEV (reference sequence). CDR3 length equals 15 residues. The V and J ends lost 6 bases and 3 bases, in that order; junction bases with no gene match: 4. The CDR3 DNA sequence: TGTGCCAGCAGCTATGGACTAGCGGGGACAGATACGCAGTATTTT. This encodes CASSYGLAGTDTQYF.

V is TRBV18 and J is TRBJ2-1, with 11 bases that match TRBD1. CDR3 size: 15 residues. V shed 2 bases, J shed 8 bases, and the junction held 5 bases outside the gene matches. Germline CDR1 reads KGHSH; CDR2 reads LQKENI. CDR3 DNA: TGTGCCAGCTCACCAGGGACAGGGGGGCGGGATGAGCAGTTCTTC. Translated, it gives CASSPGTGGRDEQFF.

This chain uses TRBV6-6 with TRBJ1-6; the D gene is possibly TRBD1 (5 bases). This CDR3 spans 11 amino acids. V dropped 11 bases and J dropped 10 bases, with 12 bases sitting between them. Germline V gene sequence: CDR1 MNHNY, CDR2 SVGAGI (reference sequence). CDR3 in amino acids: CAGGTKSPLHF. As DNA, the CDR3 is TGTGCCGGAGGGACCAAATCACCCCTCCACTTT.